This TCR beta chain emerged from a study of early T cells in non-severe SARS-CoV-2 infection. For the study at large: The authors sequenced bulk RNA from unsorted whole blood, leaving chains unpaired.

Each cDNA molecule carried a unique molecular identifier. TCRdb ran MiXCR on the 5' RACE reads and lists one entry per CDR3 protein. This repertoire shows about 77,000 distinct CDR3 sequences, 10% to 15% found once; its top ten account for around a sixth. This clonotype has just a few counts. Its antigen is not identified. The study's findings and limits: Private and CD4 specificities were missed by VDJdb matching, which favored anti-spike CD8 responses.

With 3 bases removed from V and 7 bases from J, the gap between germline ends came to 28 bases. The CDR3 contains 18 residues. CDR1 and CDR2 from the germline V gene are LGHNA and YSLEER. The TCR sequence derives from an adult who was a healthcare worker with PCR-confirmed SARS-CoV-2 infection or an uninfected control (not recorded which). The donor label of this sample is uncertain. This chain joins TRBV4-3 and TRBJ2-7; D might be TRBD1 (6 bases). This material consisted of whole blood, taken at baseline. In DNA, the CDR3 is TGCGCCAGCAGCCATTCCCCCAATCTGGCAGGGGATGGTAGGGAGCAGTACTTC. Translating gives CASSHSPNLAGDGREQYF.